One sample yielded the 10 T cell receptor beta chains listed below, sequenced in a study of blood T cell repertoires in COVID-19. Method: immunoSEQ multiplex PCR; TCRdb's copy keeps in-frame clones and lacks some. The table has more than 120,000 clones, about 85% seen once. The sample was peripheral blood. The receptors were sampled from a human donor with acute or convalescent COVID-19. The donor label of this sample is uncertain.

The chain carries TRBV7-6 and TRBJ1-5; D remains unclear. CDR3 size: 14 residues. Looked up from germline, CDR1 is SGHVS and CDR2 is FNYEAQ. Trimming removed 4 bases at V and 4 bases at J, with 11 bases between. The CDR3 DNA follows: TGTGCCAGCAGCTCTCGGGGTATGAATCAGCCCCAGCATTTT. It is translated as CASSSRGMNQPQHF.

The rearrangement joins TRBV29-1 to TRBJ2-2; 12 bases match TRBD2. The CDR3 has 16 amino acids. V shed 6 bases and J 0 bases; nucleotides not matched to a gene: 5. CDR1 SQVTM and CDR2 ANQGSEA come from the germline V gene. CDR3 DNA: TGCAGCGTGATACTAGCGGGAGGCCCGAACACCGGGGAGCTGTTTTTT. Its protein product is CSVILAGGPNTGELFF.

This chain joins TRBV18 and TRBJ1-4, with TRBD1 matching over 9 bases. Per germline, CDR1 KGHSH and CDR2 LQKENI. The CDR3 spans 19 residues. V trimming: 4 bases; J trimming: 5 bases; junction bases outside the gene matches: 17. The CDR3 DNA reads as TGTGCCAGCTCACACCGTGTCGGGACAGGGAGAACCGAAAATGAAAAACTGTTTTTT. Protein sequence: CASSHRVGTGRTENEKLFF.

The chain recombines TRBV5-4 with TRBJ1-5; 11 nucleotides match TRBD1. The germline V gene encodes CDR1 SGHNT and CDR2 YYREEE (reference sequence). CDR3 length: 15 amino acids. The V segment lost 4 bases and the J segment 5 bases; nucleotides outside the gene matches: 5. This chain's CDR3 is CASSMGQGGDQPQHF. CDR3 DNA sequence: TGTGCCAGCAGCATGGGACAGGGGGGGGATCAGCCCCAGCATTTT. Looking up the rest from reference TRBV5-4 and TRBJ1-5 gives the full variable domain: ETGVTQSPTHLIKTRGQQVTLRCSSQSGHNTVSWYQQALGQGPQFIFQYYREEENGRGNFPPRFSGLQFPNYSSELNVNALELDDSALYLCASSMGQGGDQPQHFGDGTRLSIL.

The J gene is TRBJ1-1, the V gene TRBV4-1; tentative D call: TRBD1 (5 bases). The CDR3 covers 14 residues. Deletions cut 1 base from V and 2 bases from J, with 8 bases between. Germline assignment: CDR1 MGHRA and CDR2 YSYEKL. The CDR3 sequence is CASSQGQLNTEAFF. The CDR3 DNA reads TGCGCCAGCAGCCAAGGACAGCTTAACACTGAAGCTTTCTTT.

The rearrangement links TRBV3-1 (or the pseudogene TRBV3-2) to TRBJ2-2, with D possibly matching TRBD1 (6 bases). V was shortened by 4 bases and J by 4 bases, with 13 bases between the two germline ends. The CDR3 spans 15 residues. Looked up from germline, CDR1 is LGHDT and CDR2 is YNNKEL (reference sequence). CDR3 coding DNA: TGTGCCAGCAGCCTGGGACATGCGAGCACCGGGGAGCTGTTTTTT. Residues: CASSLGHASTGELFF.

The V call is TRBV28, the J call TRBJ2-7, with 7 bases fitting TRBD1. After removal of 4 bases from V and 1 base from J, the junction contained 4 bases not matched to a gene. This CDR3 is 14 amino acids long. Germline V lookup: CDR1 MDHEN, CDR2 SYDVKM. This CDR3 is CASSYRGHSYEQYF. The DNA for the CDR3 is TGTGCCAGCAGTTACAGGGGTCATTCCTACGAGCAGTACTTC. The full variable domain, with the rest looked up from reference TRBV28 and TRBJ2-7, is DVKVTQSSRYLVKRTGEKVFLECVQDMDHENMFWYRQDPGLGLRLIYFSYDVKMKEKGDIPEGYSVSREKKERFSLILESASTNQTSMYLCASSYRGHSYEQYFGPGTRLTVT.

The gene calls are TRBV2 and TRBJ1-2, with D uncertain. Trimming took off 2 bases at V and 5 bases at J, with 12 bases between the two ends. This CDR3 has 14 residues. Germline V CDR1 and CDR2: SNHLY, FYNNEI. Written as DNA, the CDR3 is TGTGCCAGCAGTGAAAGTGTCCGACTTTATGGCTACACCTTC. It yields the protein CASSESVRLYGYTF. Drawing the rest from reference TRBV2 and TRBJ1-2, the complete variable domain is EPEVTQTPSHQVTQMGQEVILRCVPISNHLYFYWYRQILGQKVEFLVSFYNNEISEKSEIFDDQFSVERPDGSNFTLKIRSTKLEDSAMYFCASSESVRLYGYTFGSGTRLTVV.

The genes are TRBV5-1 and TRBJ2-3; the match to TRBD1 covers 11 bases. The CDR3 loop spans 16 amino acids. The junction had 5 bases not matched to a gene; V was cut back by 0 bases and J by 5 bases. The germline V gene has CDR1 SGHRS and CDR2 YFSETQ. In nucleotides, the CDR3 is TGCGCCAGCAGCTTGGCTGGACAGGGGGCAGTAGATACGCAGTATTTT. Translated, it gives CASSLAGQGAVDTQYF.

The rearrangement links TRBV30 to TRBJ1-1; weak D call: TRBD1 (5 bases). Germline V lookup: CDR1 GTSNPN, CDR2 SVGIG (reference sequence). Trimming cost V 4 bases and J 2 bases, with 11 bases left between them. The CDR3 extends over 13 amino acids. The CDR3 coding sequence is TGTGCCTGGACTTTAGGGGCAAACACTGAAGCTTTCTTT. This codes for CAWTLGANTEAFF.